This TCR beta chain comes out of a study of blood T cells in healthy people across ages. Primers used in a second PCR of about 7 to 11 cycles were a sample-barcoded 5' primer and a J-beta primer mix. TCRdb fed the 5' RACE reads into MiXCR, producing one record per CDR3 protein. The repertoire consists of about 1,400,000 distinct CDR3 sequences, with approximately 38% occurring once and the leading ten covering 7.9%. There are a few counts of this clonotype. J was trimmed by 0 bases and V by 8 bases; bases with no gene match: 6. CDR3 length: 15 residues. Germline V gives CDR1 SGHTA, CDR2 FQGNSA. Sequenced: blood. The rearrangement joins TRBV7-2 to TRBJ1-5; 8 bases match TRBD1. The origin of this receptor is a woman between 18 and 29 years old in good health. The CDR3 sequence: CASSVDRDSNQPQHF. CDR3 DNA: TGTGCCAGCTCCGTGGACAGGGATAGCAATCAGCCCCAGCATTTT.